Listed below are T cell receptor beta chains from one sample, sequenced in a study of CD8 T cells in ankylosing spondylitis. TCRdb used MiXCR to reprocess the 5' RACE reads, holding one entry per CDR3 protein. The sample lists more than 400,000 distinct CDR3 sequences, less than 6% occurring once. The specimen sequenced was blood, either unsorted or a sorted T cell fraction (not recorded which). The source is a male donor with ankylosing spondylitis. CDR3s include the opening cysteine and the closing phenylalanine or tryptophan. The D gene is left open where the match is weak. The size of a clone is reported for some rows only, either as once, few or many, or as a class for expanded clones.

d_call	v_call	clone_size	j_call	cdr3_nt	cdr3_aa
NA	TRBV7-2	many	TRBJ1-1	TGTGCCAGCAGCTTTACGGCGAACACTGAAGCTTTCTTT	CASSFTANTEAFF
NA	TRBV7-2	many	TRBJ1-2	TGTGCCAGCAGCTGGCCGGAGGGTTTCTATGGCTACACCTTC	CASSWPEGFYGYTF
NA	TRBV6-5	NA	TRBJ2-2	TGTGCCAGCAGTTACCCGGGACTTACGAACACCGGGGAGCTGTTTTTT	CASSYPGLTNTGELFF
NA	TRBV4-3	many	TRBJ2-7	TGCGCCAGCAGCCAATCCCGCAGGGGTCCCTACGAGCAGTACTTC	CASSQSRRGPYEQYF
NA	TRBV7-2	many	TRBJ1-2	TGTGCCAGCAGCTTGCAGAACTATGGCTACACCTTC	CASSLQNYGYTF
TRBD1	TRBV5-1	many	TRBJ2-7	TGCGCCAGCAGTCGGACAGGGCCGAACTACGAGCAGTACTTC	CASSRTGPNYEQYF
NA	TRBV14	many	TRBJ1-2	TGTGCCAGCAGCCAAGTCGGGGTATCTGGCTACACCTTC	CASSQVGVSGYTF
NA	TRBV5-1	many	TRBJ2-3	TGCGCCAGCAGCCCCGCGGCGGCCCAAGATACGCAGTATTTT	CASSPAAAQDTQYF
TRBD1	TRBV3-1	NA	TRBJ2-7	TGTGCCAGCAGCCAAGCCGGACAGGGTCAGTACTTC	CASSQAGQGQYF
NA	TRBV12-3/TRBV12-4	many	TRBJ1-1	TGTGCCAGCAGTTTAGTACCCCGGGGAACTGAAGCTTTCTTT	CASSLVPRGTEAFF
NA	TRBV4-2	many	TRBJ2-2	TGTGCCAGCAGCCAAGTTGGGGGGTTTACCGGGGAGCTGTTTTTT	CASSQVGGFTGELFF
NA	TRBV29-1	many	TRBJ2-7	TGCAGCGTTGATAAGGGTTACGAGCAGTACTTC	CSVDKGYEQYF
TRBD1	TRBV4-3	many	TRBJ1-1	TGCGCCAGCAGCCAAGCCTCGACAGGGAGGGACACTGAAGCTTTCTTT	CASSQASTGRDTEAFF
NA	TRBV7-2	many	TRBJ1-5	TGTGCCAGCACCATAAATTCGGACTATCAGCCCCAGCATTTT	CASTINSDYQPQHF
NA	TRBV6-1	many	TRBJ1-6	TGTGCCAGCAGCGCCAGGGGCTGGAATTCACCCCTCCACTTT	CASSARGWNSPLHF
NA	TRBV4-3	many	TRBJ2-7	TGCGCCAGCAGCCAAGATCACGGGTCCTACGAGCAGTACTTC	CASSQDHGSYEQYF
NA	TRBV9	many	TRBJ2-1	TGTGCCAGCAGCGTAGGGGCTAGTTATTACAATGAGCAGTTCTTC	CASSVGASYYNEQFF
NA	TRBV20-1	many	TRBJ1-4	TGCAGTGCTAGAGAGGGCGGGATTGAAAAACTGTTTTTT	CSAREGGIEKLFF
NA	TRBV20-1	NA	TRBJ1-6	TGCAGTGCTCCCGGGCAGGTTTCAACTTCACCCCTCCACTTT	CSAPGQVSTSPLHF
NA	TRBV20-1	many	TRBJ1-5	TGCAGTGCTCTACACGGGGGGAGCAATCAGCCCCAGCATTTT	CSALHGGSNQPQHF
NA	TRBV11-3	NA	TRBJ2-7	TGTGCCAGCAGCCCAGACCTACAGGGTGTGCAGTACTTC	CASSPDLQGVQYF
TRBD2	TRBV15	NA	TRBJ2-3	TGTGCCACCAGCAGAGCCCATGGGACTAGCGGCCTCACAGATACGCAGTATTTT	CATSRAHGTSGLTDTQYF
NA	TRBV7-9	many	TRBJ2-5	TGTGCCAGCAGCTTACCAGGGACCCAAGAGACCCAGTACTTC	CASSLPGTQETQYF
TRBD2	TRBV9	many	TRBJ2-5	TGTGCCAGCAGCCCGGTCGCTCTAGCGGGACAAGAGACCCAGTACTTC	CASSPVALAGQETQYF
TRBD2	TRBV3-1	NA	TRBJ2-1	TGTGCCAGCACCTTACTAGCGGGGGATGGTAGTGAGCAGTTCTTC	CASTLLAGDGSEQFF
NA	TRBV4-2	many	TRBJ2-7	TGTGCCAGCAGCCGAGAGGACGATGGAAGCTACGAGCAGTACTTC	CASSREDDGSYEQYF
NA	TRBV7-9	NA	TRBJ1-1	TGTGCCAGCAGCTTAAATAATGGGCGAGCTTTCTTT	CASSLNNGRAFF
NA	TRBV29-1	many	TRBJ2-7	TGCAGCCGGCCCAGTCCGGTGCGGGACAGTGTTAGTGACGAGCAGTACTTC	CSRPSPVRDSVSDEQYF
TRBD1	TRBV5-1	many	TRBJ1-4	TGCGCCAGCAGCTTAATGGGACAGCGAACTACAGAAAAACTGTTTTTT	CASSLMGQRTTEKLFF
NA	TRBV7-9	NA	TRBJ1-6	TGTGCCAGCAGCCACCGAATAGACTCCCTCCACTTT	CASSHRIDSLHF
TRBD2	TRBV6-1	many	TRBJ2-7	TGTGCCAGCAGCCTTACGACTAGCGGGAGCTACGAGCAGTACTTC	CASSLTTSGSYEQYF
NA	TRBV6-2/TRBV6-3	many	TRBJ1-1	TGTGCCAGCAGCCGCGCCTACGGGGGCACTGAAGCTTTCTTT	CASSRAYGGTEAFF
NA	TRBV20-1	many	TRBJ2-7	TGCAGTGTGAGCGGTTTCTCCTACGAGCAGTACTTC	CSVSGFSYEQYF
NA	TRBV7-9	NA	TRBJ2-5	TGTGCCAGCACCCCGAATCCACTAGGTTCTCAAGAGACCCAGTACTTC	CASTPNPLGSQETQYF
TRBD1	TRBV18	NA	TRBJ2-4	TGTGCCAGCTCGCAAGGACAGGGGGCGAGTCTAACCAAAAACATTCAGTACTTC	CASSQGQGASLTKNIQYF
NA	TRBV6-1	many	TRBJ2-3	TGTGCCAGCAGTCCAGGTTGGGGGACAGATACGCAGTATTTT	CASSPGWGTDTQYF
NA	TRBV5-5	many	TRBJ2-7	TGTGCCAGCAGTAGACAGCTCTCCTACGAGCAGTACTTC	CASSRQLSYEQYF
TRBD1	TRBV28	many	TRBJ2-5	TGTGCCAGCAGTTCGATCATCCGGGACAGGTACCAAGAGACCCAGTACTTC	CASSSIIRDRYQETQYF
TRBD1	TRBV6-5	many	TRBJ2-7	TGTGCCAGCAGTTCGGGACAGAGCTCCTACGAGCAGTACTTC	CASSSGQSSYEQYF
NA	TRBV5-6	NA	TRBJ2-2	TGTGCCAGGGGCCTCGGGCTCCACACCTGGGAACTGTTTTTT	CARGLGLHTWELFF
TRBD1	TRBV12-3/TRBV12-4	many	TRBJ1-1	TGTGCCAGCAGGCCGGGACAGATGAACACTGAAGCTTTCTTT	CASRPGQMNTEAFF
TRBD1	TRBV7-9	few	TRBJ1-1	TGTGCCAGCAGCTTGGGGACAGGGGACCCGAACACTGAAGCTTTCTTT	CASSLGTGDPNTEAFF
NA	TRBV6-1	NA	TRBJ2-1	TGTGCCAGCAGTCCCGGCGGTTGGGGGGGCACGCGAAATGAGCAGTTCTTC	CASSPGGWGGTRNEQFF
TRBD2	TRBV27	many	TRBJ2-1	TGTGCCAGCAGTCCCTGGCTAGCGGGCGACTCCTACAATGAGCAGTTCTTC	CASSPWLAGDSYNEQFF
TRBD1	TRBV15	NA	TRBJ1-2	TGTGCCACCCTTGGAGGGGGGACAGTAGCTAACTATGGCTACACCTTC	CATLGGGTVANYGYTF
NA	TRBV4-3	few	TRBJ2-2	TGCGCCAGCAGCCAAGACGTCGGGGGGCGAGGGGAGACCGGGGAGCTGTTTTTT	CASSQDVGGRGETGELFF
TRBD1	TRBV12-3/TRBV12-4	many	TRBJ2-7	TGTGCCAGCAGTTTCTTACAGGGGGCAGACGAGCAGTACTTC	CASSFLQGADEQYF
TRBD2	TRBV24-1	many	TRBJ2-3	TGTGCCACCAGTGATCGGATAGCGGGGGGCACAAATACGCAGTATTTT	CATSDRIAGGTNTQYF
NA	TRBV6-6	NA	TRBJ2-1	TGTGCCAGCAGTTGGAATGAGCAGTTCTTC	CASSWNEQFF
TRBD2	TRBV11-2	few	TRBJ2-7	TGTGCCAGCAGCGTGTGGACTAGCGGGGGTTCCTACGAGCAGTACTTC	CASSVWTSGGSYEQYF
NA	TRBV21-1	many	TRBJ1-1	TGTGCCAGCAGCAAACGGACACGAAAAGCGGGCACTGAAGCTTTCTTT	CASSKRTRKAGTEAFF
NA	TRBV7-2	many	TRBJ2-3	TGTGCCAGCAGCCTATCCCGGGGACTCACAGATACGCAGTATTTT	CASSLSRGLTDTQYF
NA	TRBV7-9	many	TRBJ2-5	TGTGCCAGCGAGGCCCAGGGGGGAACTTTGGTCCAGTACTTC	CASEAQGGTLVQYF
NA	TRBV6-5	many	TRBJ2-3	TGTGCCAGCAGTTACTCGGGACTGAATACGCAGTATTTT	CASSYSGLNTQYF
TRBD1	TRBV18	NA	TRBJ1-1	TGTGCCAGCTCACCATTCCTGACAGGGGGCTTTGGTACTTTCTTT	CASSPFLTGGFGTFF
NA	TRBV11-2	few	TRBJ2-6	TGTGCCAGCAGCCAATTCAGGGACTCTGGGGCCAACGTCCTGACTTTC	CASSQFRDSGANVLTF
NA	TRBV15	NA	TRBJ2-2	TGTGCCACCAGCAGAGACCCCCCGGCGGGTCTACAATCCACCGGGGAGCTGTTTTTT	CATSRDPPAGLQSTGELFF
NA	TRBV3-1	many	TRBJ1-2	TGTGCCAGCAGCCCGGATGGAGATGGCTACACCTTC	CASSPDGDGYTF